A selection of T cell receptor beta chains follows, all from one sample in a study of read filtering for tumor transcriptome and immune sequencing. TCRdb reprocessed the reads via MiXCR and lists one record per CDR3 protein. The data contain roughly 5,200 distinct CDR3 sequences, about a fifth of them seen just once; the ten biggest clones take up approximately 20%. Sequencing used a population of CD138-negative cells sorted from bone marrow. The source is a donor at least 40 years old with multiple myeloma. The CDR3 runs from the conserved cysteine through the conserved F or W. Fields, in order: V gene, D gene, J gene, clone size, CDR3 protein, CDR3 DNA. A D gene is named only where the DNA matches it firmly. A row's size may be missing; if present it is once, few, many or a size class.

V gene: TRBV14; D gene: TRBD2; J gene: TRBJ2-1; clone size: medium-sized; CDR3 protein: CASSLRLAGGQDEQFF; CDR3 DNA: TGTGCCAGCAGCCTCAGACTAGCGGGAGGTCAGGATGAGCAGTTCTTC
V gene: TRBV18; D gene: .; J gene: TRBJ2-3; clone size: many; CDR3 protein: CASSPSRSLGDTQYF; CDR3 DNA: TGTGCCAGCTCACCGAGCCGGAGTTTGGGTGATACGCAGTATTTT
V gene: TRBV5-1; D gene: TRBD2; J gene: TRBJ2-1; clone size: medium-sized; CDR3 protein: CASSLIAGGPSGDEQSF; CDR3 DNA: TGCGCCAGCAGCTTAATAGCGGGAGGGCCCTCCGGCGATGAGCAGTCCTTC
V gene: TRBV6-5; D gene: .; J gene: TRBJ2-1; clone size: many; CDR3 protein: CASSCSGTRQFF; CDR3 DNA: TGTGCCAGCAGTTGCTCCGGGACAAGACAGTTCTTC
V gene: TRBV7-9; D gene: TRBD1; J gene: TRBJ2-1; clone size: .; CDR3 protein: CASSSTGESYNEQFF; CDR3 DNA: TGTGCCAGCAGCTCTACAGGGGAATCCTACAATGAGCAGTTCTTC
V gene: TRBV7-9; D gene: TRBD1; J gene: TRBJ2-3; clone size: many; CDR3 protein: CASSDRQGQKDTQYF; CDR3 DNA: TGTGCCAGCAGCGACCGACAGGGCCAAAAGGATACGCAGTATTTT
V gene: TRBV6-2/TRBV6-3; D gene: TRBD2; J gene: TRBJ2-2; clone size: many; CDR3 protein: CASSYSTGLAGNTGELFF; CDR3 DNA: TGTGCCAGCAGTTACTCTACCGGACTAGCGGGCAACACCGGGGAGCTGTTTTTT
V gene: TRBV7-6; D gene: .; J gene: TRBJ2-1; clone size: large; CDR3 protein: CASSKVVYEQFF; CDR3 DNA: TGTGCCAGCAGCAAAGTGGTCTATGAGCAGTTCTTC
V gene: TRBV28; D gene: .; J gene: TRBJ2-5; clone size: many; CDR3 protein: CASSPSGGLETQYF; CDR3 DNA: TGTGCCAGCAGTCCAAGTGGAGGGTTAGAGACCCAGTACTTC
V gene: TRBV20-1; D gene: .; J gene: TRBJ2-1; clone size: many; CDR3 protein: CSARDPGKGNNEQFF; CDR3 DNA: TGCAGTGCTAGAGACCCTGGGAAGGGAAACAATGAGCAGTTCTTC
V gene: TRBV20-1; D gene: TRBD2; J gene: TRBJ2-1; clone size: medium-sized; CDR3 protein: CSLPGISGGRNNEQFF; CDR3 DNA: TGCAGCCTGCCTGGGATCTCTGGCGGGAGGAACAATGAGCAGTTCTTC
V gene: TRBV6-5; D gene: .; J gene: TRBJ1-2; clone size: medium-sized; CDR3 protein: CASSYSRGSNYGYTF; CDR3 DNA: TGTGCCAGCAGTTACTCGAGAGGGAGCAACTATGGCTACACCTTC
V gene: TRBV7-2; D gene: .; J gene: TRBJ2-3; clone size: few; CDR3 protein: CASSLGPDAQCF; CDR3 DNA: TGTGCCAGCAGCTTAGGGCCAGATGCGCAGTGTTTT
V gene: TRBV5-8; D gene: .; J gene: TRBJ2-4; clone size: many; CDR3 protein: CASSLVQGSNIQYF; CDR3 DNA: TGTGCCAGCAGCTTGGTTCAGGGCTCAAACATTCAGTACTTC
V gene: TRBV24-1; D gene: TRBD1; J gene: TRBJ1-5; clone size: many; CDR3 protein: CATSDPTGWPQHF; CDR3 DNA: TGTGCCACCAGTGATCCGACAGGGTGGCCCCAGCATTTT
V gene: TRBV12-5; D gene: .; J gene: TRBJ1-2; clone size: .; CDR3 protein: CASGLEGQSDYGYTF; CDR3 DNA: TGTGCTAGTGGTTTGGAAGGACAATCGGACTATGGCTACACCTTC
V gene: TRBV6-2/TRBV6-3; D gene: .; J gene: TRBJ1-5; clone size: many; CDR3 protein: CASSYSLGGGRLSNQPQHF; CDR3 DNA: TGTGCCAGCAGTTACTCTCTGGGGGGAGGACGATTGAGCAATCAGCCCCAGCATTTT
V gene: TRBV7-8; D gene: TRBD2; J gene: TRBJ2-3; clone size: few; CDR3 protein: CANDGVMRETDTQYF; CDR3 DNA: TGTGCCAACGACGGGGTGATGCGGGAGACAGATACGCAGTATTTT
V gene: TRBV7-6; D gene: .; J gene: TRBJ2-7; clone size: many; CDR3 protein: CASSPYGQKYEQYF; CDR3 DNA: TGTGCCAGCAGCCCCTACGGCCAGAAGTACGAGCAGTACTTC
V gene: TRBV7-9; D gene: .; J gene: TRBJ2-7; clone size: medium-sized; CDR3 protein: CASSPLGRDEQYF; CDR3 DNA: TGTGCCAGCAGCCCACTGGGGCGGGACGAGCAGTACTTC
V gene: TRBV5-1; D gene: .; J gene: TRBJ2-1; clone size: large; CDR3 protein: CASSLRTRGINNEQFF; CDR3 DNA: TGCGCCAGCAGCTTACGGACCAGAGGGATAAACAATGAGCAGTTCTTC
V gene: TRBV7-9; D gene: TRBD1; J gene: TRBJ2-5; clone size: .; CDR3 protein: CASSPSLRAGGGETQYF; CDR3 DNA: TGTGCCAGCAGCCCGTCACTTCGTGCAGGGGGCGGAGAGACCCAGTACTTC
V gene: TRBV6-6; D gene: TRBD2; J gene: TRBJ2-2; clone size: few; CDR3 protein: CASSPGLARPGELFF; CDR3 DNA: TGTGCCAGCAGTCCGGGACTAGCGAGGCCCGGGGAGCTGTTTTTT
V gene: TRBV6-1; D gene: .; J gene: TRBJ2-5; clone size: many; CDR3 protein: CASSERRRSSPQETQYF; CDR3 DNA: TGTGCCAGCAGTGAAAGAAGAAGGAGCTCGCCCCAAGAGACCCAGTACTTC
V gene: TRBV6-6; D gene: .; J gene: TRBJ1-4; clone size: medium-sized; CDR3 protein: CASRKTRKEYEKLFF; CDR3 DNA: TGTGCCAGCAGGAAGACAAGAAAGGAATATGAAAAACTGTTTTTT
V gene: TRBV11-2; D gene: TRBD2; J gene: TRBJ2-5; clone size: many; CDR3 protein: CASSLAGEGWQETQYF; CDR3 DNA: TGTGCCAGCAGCTTAGCGGGGGAGGGTTGGCAAGAGACCCAGTACTTC
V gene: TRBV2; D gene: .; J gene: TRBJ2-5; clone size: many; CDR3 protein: CASSEEVGVGREETQYF; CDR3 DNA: TGTGCCAGCAGTGAAGAGGTTGGGGTTGGTAGAGAAGAGACCCAGTACTTC
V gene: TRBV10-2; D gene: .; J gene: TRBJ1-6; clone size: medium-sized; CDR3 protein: CASRDGGPLVSPLHF; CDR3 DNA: TGCGCCAGCAGAGACGGCGGGCCTCTGGTTTCACCCCTCCACTTT